The rows below give T cell receptor beta chains drawn from one sample of a study of blood T cell repertoires in COVID-19. The assay was immunoSEQ multiplex PCR, and TCRdb's table has in-frame clones only and misses some. The sample has fewer than 500,000 clones, 70% to 90% seen once. The sample consisted of PBMCs or T cells enriched from blood (not recorded which). The receptors stem from a woman under 40 with acute COVID-19. CDR3s include the opening cysteine and the closing phenylalanine or tryptophan. Each record gives: V gene, J gene, CDR3 protein.

TRBV27	TRBJ2-7	CASSRLPVDRGLGEEQYF
TRBV19	TRBJ2-1	CASSPDRGTYNEQFF
TRBV7-8	TRBJ2-1	CASSFSGQGARGEQFF
TRBV19	TRBJ1-6	CASTRVYNSPLHF
TRBV11-2	TRBJ2-1	CASSLGRTSRGNEQFF
TRBV24-1	TRBJ2-1	CATSDPGTSGGGGNEQFF
TRBV15	TRBJ1-5	CATSRGPNNQPQHF
TRBV7-3	TRBJ1-2	CASSQGTVPDGYTF
TRBV7-3	TRBJ2-1	CASSLMGGSSYNEQFF
TRBV30	TRBJ1-6	CACDRDSLNSPLHF
TRBV7-2	TRBJ2-1	CASSMTSGGRDEQFF
TRBV3-1/TRBV3-2	TRBJ2-7	CASSQEAIPYEQYF
TRBV10-3	TRBJ2-2	CAISGQGSGAGELFF
TRBV4-1	TRBJ2-7	CASRQPGTYEQYF
TRBV3-1/TRBV3-2	TRBJ2-5	CASSQGGTRRETQYF
TRBV18	TRBJ1-4	CASSPKQTATNEKLFF
TRBV3-1/TRBV3-2	TRBJ1-2	CASSQGQWLGYTF
TRBV2	TRBJ2-2	CASTGQGTGELFF
TRBV5-6	TRBJ2-1	CASSSQGISNEQFF
TRBV21-1	TRBJ1-1	CASSTGDRKNTEAFF
TRBV7-3	TRBJ1-5	CASSLGEAQPQHF
TRBV19	TRBJ1-5	CASSFQEQRGNQPQHF
TRBV4-1	TRBJ2-7	CASSQNLGQGAQQYF
TRBV2	TRBJ2-3	CASSQSLGTGSTDTQYF